This T cell receptor beta chain was sequenced for a study of T cells expressing NK-cell markers. Overall study results and limits: In a handful of donors, dominant CD3+CD56+NKG2C+ clones formed about 1.0-7.5% of CD8+ cells. Whether expanded NKG2C+ T cell clones recognized HCMV stayed uncertain.

The authors generated TCR beta cDNA through 5'RACE template switching with UMIs. TCRdb derives one entry per CDR3 protein from the 5' RACE reads, leaving out DNA. The listing contains 500,000 or so distinct CDR3 sequences. About this clonotype itself: Its antigen is unknown.

Sequenced sample: blood T cells: a sorted CD56 or NKG2C T cell subset, CD4+ or CD8+ T cells, or bulk PBMC T cells (not recorded which). The clonotype comes from a man in his late teens or twenties in good health.

The CDR3 is CASSLVRTGGMNEQFF. The genes are TRBV5-1 and TRBJ2-1; TCRdb calls TRBD1, which cannot be checked without DNA. Germline V gene sequence: CDR1 SGHRS, CDR2 YFSETQ. This CDR3 is 16 amino acids long.